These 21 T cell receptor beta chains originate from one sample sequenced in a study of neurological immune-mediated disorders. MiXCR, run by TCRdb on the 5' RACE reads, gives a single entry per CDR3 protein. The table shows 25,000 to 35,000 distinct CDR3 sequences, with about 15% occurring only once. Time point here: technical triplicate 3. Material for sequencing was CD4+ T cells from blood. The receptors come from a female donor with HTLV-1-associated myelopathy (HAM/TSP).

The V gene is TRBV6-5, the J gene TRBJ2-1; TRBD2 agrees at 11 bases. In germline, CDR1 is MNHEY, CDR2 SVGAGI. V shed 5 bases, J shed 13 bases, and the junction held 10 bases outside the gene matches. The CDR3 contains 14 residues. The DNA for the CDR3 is TGTGCCAGCAGTACCGGGACTAGCGGCGGGGCCCAGTTCTTC. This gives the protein CASSTGTSGGAQFF.

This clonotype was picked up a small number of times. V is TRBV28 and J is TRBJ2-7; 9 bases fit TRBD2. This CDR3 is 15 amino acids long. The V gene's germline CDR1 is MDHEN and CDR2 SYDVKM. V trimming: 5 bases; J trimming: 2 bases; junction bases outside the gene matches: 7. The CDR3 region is CASSLIAGDPYEQYF. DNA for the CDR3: TGTGCCAGCAGTCTAATAGCGGGGGACCCCTACGAGCAGTACTTC.

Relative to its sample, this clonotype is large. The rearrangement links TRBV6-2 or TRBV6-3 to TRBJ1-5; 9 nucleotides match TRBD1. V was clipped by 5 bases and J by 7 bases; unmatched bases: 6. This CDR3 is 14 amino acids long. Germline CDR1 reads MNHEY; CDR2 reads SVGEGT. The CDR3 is CASSPGTGLQPQHF. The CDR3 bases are TGTGCCAGCAGTCCCGGGACAGGGCTGCAGCCCCAGCATTTT.

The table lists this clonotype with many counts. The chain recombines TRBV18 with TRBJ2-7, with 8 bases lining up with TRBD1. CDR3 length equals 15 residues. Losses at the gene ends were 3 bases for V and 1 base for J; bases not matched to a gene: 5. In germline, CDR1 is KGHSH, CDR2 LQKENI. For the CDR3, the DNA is TGTGCCAGCTCACCGGGACAGGAAAAGTCCTACGAGCAGTACTTC. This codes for CASSPGQEKSYEQYF. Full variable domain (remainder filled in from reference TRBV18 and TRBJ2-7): NAGVMQNPRHLVRRRGQEARLRCSPMKGHSHVYWYRQLPEEGLKFMVYLQKENIIDESGMPKERFSAEFPKEGPSILRIQQVVRGDSAAYFCASSPGQEKSYEQYFGPGTRLTVT.

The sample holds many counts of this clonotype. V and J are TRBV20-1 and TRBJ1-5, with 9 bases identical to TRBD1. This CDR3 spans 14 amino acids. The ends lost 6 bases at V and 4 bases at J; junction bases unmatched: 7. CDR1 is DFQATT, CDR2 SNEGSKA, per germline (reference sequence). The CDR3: CSAKDRGYNQPQHF. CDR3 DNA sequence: TGCAGTGCAAAGGACAGGGGATATAATCAGCCCCAGCATTTT.

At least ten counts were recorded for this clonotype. DNA for the CDR3: TGTGCCAGCTCACCGAACACAGGAACCGGCAATGAGCAGTTCTTC. Translating it yields CASSPNTGTGNEQFF. This chain uses TRBV18 with TRBJ2-1; D may be TRBD1 (5 bases). The CDR3 is made up of 15 amino acids. The germline CDR1 and CDR2 sequences are KGHSH and LQKENI. Between the trimmed V and J ends, which lost 3 bases and 6 bases, there was a span of 15 bases.

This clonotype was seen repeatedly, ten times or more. CDR3 sequence: CASSQEGQGNTEAFF. The CDR3 DNA follows: TGCGCCAGCAGCCAAGAGGGACAGGGGAACACTGAAGCTTTCTTT. The V and J genes are TRBV4-1 and TRBJ1-1; 9 bases map to TRBD1. The germline gives CDR1 MGHRA, CDR2 YSYEKL. This CDR3 contains 15 residues. V dropped 0 bases and J dropped 1; count of bases not matched to a gene: 0.

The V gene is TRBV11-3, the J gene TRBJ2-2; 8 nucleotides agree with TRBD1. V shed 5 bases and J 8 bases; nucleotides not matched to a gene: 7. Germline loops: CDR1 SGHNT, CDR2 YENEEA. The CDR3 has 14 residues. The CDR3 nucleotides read TGTGCCAGCAGCGTGACAGGGGTAGGTGGGGAGCTGTTTTTT. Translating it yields CASSVTGVGGELFF.

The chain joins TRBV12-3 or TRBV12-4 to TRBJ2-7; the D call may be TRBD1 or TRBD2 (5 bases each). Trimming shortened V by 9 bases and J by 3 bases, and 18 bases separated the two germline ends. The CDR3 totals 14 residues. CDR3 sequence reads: CASSLHGTYYEQYF. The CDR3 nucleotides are TGTGCCAGTAGTCTACATGGGACCTACTACGAGCAGTACTTC.

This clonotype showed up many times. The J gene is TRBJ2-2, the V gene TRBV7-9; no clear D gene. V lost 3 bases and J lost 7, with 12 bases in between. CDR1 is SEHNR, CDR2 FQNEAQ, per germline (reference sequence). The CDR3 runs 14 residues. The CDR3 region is CASSLERRSGELFF. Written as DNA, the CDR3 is TGTGCCAGCAGCTTGGAGAGGCGGAGCGGGGAGCTGTTTTTT.

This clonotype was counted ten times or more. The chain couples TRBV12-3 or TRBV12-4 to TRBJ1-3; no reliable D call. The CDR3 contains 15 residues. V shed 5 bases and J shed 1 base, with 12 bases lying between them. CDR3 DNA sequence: TGTGCCAGCAGTCCCCCGGAGGGATCTGGAAACACCATATATTTT. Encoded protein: CASSPPEGSGNTIYF.

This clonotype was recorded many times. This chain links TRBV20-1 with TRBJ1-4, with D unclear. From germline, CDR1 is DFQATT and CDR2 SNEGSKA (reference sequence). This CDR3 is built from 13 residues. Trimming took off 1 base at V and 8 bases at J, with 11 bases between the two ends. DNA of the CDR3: TGCAGTGCTAGAGGGGGTGAGGCGGAAAAACTGTTTTTT. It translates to CSARGGEAEKLFF.

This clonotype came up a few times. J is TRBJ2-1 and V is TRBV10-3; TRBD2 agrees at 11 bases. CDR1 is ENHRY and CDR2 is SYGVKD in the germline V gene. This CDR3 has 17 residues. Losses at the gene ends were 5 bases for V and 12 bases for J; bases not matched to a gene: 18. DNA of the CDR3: TGTGCCATCAGTCCAGTCGGTGGGGGACTAGCGGACTTCGGGCAGTTCTTC. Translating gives CAISPVGGGLADFGQFF.

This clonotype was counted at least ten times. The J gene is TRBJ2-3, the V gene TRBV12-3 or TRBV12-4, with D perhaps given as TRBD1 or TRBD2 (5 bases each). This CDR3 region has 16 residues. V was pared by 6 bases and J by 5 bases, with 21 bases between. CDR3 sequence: CASSSSDGGMGDTQYF. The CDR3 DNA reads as TGTGCCAGCAGCTCTTCCGATGGGGGTATGGGAGATACGCAGTATTTT.

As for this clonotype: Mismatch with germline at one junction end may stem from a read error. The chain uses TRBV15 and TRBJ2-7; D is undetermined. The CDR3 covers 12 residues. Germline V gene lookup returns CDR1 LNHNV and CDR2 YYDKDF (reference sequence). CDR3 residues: CATSRANYKQYF. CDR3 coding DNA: TGTGCCACCAGCAGAGCAAACTACAAGCAGTACTTC.

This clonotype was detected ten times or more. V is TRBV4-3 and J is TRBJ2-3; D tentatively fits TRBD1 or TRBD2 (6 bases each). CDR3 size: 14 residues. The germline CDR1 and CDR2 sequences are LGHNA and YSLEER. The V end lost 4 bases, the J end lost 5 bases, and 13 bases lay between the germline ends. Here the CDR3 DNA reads TGCGCCAGCAGCCCTGGGGGGCGACAAGATACGCAGTATTTT. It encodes CASSPGGRQDTQYF.

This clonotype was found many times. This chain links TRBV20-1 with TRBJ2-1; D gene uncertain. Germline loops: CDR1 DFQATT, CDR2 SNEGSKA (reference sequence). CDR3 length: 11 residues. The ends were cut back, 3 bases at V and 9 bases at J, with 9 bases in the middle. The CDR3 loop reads CSASLEPEQFF. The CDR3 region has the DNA TGCAGTGCTAGTCTGGAGCCTGAGCAGTTCTTC.

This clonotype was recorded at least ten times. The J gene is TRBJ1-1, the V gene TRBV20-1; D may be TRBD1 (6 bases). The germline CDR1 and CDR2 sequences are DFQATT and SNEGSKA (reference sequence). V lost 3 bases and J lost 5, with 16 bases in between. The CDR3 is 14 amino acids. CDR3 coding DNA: TGCAGTGCTAGTCGGGACACCGACCATACTGAAGCTTTCTTT. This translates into CSASRDTDHTEAFF.

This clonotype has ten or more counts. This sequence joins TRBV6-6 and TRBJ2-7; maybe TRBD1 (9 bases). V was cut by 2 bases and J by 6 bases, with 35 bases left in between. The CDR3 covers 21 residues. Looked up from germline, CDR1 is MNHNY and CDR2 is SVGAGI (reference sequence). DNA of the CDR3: TGTGCCAGCAGTTACCCGGTCGGGGGGGCCAGGGACAGGGTCGTCGTAGGCGAGCAGTACTTC. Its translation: CASSYPVGGARDRVVVGEQYF.

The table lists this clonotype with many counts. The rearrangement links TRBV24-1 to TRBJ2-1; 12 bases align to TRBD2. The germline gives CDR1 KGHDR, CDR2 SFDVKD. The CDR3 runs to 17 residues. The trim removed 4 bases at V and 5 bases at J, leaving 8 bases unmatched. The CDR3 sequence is CATSDLGLAGNDNEQFF. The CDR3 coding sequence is TGTGCCACCAGTGACCTCGGACTAGCGGGGAATGACAATGAGCAGTTCTTC.

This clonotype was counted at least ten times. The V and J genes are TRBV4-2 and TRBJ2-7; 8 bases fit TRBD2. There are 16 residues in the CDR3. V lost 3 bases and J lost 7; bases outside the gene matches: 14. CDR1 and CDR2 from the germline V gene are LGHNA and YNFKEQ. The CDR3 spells CASSHSLAALGWEQYF. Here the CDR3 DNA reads TGTGCCAGCAGCCACTCACTAGCGGCCCTGGGGTGGGAGCAGTACTTC.